One and the same sample provided the 8 T cell receptor beta chains below, sequenced in a study of long-term antiretroviral therapy in people with HIV. Version v3.0 of the immunoSEQ assay ran at survey level. TCRdb's table, derived via immunoSEQ multiplex PCR, lists solely in-frame clones and lacks some. Of roughly 16,000 clones listed, over 75% are singletons. Sequenced material: unsorted PBMCs, taken 0.3 years after starting antiretroviral therapy. The receptors shown here come from a young man with HIV.

With regard to this clone: The junction departs from germline at one end; a sequencing error may be responsible. The chain recombines TRBV5-1 with TRBJ1-6; 7 nucleotides line up with TRBD1. The CDR3 totals 15 residues. The germline CDR1 and CDR2 sequences are SGHRS and YFSETQ. CDR3 bases: TGCGCCAGCACCTTGGGACAGAGTTTTAATTCACCCCTCCACTTT. This sequence encodes CASTLGQSFNSPLHF.

This clone has a handful of counts. The genes are TRBV5-6 and TRBJ2-7; 7 nucleotides agree with TRBD1. The CDR3 totals 13 residues. Germline lookup yields CDR1 SGHDT and CDR2 YYEEEE. After removal of 3 bases from V and 7 bases from J, the junction contained 7 bases not matched to a gene. CDR3 protein: CASSWGTAKEQYV. CDR3 nucleotide sequence: TGTGCCAGCAGCTGGGGGACAGCCAAAGAGCAGTACGTC.

The rearrangement links TRBV4-2 to TRBJ2-6; TRBD1 aligns across 8 bases. CDR3 length equals 17 residues. V lost 4 bases to trimming and J lost 1 base; unmatched junction nucleotides: 6. Germline V gives CDR1 LGHNA, CDR2 YNFKEQ. In nucleotides, the CDR3 is TGTGCCAGCAGCCCGACAGGGGTCCATTCTGGGGCCAACGTCCTGACTTTC. Translation gives CASSPTGVHSGANVLTF.

The chain's CDR3 is CASSLAVGWGATNEKLFF. The CDR3 DNA follows: TGTGCCAGCAGCTTAGCGGTGGGATGGGGAGCAACTAATGAAAAACTGTTTTTT. This rearrangement joins TRBV7-9 to TRBJ1-4, with D hard to call. The CDR3 totals 18 residues. The germline V gene has CDR1 SEHNR and CDR2 FQNEAQ (reference sequence). The V and J ends lost 0 bases and 0 bases respectively, with 14 bases between them.

The chain couples TRBV9 to TRBJ2-3, with D possibly matching TRBD2 (6 bases). The germline V gene has CDR1 SGDLS and CDR2 YYNGEE. The CDR3 extends over 15 amino acids. Trimming left V 3 bases short and J 0 bases short, with 11 bases between. In nucleotides, the CDR3 is TGTGCCAGCAGCGGGGGACTTTCTAGCACAGATACGCAGTATTTT. As protein: CASSGGLSSTDTQYF.

This clone was detected only once. This chain uses TRBV29-1 with TRBJ2-3, with 7 nucleotides matching TRBD2. Germline V lookup: CDR1 SQVTM, CDR2 ANQGSEA. The CDR3 runs 13 residues. The V segment lost 4 bases and the J segment 1 base; nucleotides outside the gene matches: 2. The CDR3 loop is CSVVRGGTDTQYF. The DNA of the CDR3 is TGCAGCGTTGTCCGGGGGGGCACAGATACGCAGTATTTT.

The chain recombines TRBV7-2 with TRBJ1-2; D is perhaps TRBD1 (5 bases). V was cut by 5 bases and J by 2 bases, with 12 bases left in between. Germline-derived CDR1 and CDR2 are SGHTA and FQGNSA. This CDR3 is built from 14 residues. The CDR3 DNA follows: TGTGCCAGCAGCCCGGCGGAGGGGAACTATGGCTACACCTTC. Its translation is CASSPAEGNYGYTF.

The chain carries TRBV5-1 and TRBJ2-7; D may be TRBD1 (6 bases). Trimming cost V 1 base and J 7 bases, with 18 bases left between them. Germline assignment: CDR1 SGHRS and CDR2 YFSETQ. This CDR3 is 15 amino acids long. The CDR3 coding sequence is TGCGCCAGCAGCTTGATGCCAGGGGCGGAAGAGGAGCAGTACTTC. Translated, it gives CASSLMPGAEEEQYF.